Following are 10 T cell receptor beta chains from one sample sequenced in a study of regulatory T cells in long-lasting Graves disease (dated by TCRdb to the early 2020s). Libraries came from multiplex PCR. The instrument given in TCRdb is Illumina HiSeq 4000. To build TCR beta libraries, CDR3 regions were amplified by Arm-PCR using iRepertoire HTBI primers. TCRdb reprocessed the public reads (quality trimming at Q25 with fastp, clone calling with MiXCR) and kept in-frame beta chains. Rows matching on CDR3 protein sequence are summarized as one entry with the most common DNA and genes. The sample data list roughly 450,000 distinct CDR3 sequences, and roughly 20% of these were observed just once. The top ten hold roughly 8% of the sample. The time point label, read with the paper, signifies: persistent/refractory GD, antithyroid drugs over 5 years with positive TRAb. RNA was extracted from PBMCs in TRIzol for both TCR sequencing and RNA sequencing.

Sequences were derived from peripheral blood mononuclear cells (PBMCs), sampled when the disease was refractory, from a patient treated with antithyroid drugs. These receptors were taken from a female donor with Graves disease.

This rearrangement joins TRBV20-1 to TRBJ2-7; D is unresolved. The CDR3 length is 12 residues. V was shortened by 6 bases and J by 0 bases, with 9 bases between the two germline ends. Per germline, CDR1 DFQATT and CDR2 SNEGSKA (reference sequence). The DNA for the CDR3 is TGCAGTGCCTCTTACAGCTCCTACGAGCAGTACTTC. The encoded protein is CSASYSSYEQYF.

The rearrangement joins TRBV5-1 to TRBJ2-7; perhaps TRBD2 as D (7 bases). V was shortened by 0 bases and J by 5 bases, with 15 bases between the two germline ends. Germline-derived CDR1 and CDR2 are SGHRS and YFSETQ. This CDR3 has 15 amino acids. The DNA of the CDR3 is TGCGCCAGCAGCTTGGCGGAGGGGGGGACTAACGAGCAGTACTTC. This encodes CASSLAEGGTNEQYF.

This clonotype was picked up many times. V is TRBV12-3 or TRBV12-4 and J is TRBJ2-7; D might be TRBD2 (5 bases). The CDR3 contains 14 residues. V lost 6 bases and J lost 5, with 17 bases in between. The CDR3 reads CASSIPGSSNEQYF. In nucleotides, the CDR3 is TGTGCCAGCAGCATCCCGGGAAGCTCGAACGAGCAGTACTTC.

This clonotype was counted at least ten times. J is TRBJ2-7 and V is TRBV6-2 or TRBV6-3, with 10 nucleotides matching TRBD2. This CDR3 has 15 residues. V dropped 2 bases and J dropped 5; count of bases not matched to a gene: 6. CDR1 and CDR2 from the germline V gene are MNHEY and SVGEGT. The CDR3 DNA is TGTGCCAGCAGTTACCAAGCGGGAGGGCTCAACGAGCAGTACTTC. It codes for CASSYQAGGLNEQYF.

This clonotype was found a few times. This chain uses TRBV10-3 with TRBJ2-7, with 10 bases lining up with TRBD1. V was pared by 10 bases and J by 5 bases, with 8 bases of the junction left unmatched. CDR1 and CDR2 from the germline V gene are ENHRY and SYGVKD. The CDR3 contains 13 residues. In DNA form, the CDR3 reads TGTGCCACCCGGGACAGGGGCGTCAACGAGCAGTACTTC. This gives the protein CATRDRGVNEQYF.

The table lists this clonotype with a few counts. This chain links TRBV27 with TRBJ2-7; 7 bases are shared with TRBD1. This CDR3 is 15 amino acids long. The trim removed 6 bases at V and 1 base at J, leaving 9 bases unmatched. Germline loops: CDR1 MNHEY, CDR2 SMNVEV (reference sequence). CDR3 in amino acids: CASSLQGLSSYEQYF. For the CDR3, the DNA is TGTGCCAGCAGCCTACAGGGGCTATCATCCTACGAGCAGTACTTC.

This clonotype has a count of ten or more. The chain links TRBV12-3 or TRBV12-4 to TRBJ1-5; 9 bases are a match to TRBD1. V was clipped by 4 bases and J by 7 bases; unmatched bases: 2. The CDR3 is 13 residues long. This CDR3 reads CASSWDRAQPQHF. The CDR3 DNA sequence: TGTGCCAGCAGTTGGGACAGGGCACAGCCCCAGCATTTT.

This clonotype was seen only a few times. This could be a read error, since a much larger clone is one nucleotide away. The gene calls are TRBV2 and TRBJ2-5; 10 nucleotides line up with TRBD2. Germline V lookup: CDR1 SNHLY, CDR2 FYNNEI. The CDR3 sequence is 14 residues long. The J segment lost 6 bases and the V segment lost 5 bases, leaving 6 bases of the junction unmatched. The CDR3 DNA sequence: TGTGCCAGCAGTCGGACTAGCGGTCCAAAGACCCAGTACTTC. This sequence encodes CASSRTSGPKTQYF.

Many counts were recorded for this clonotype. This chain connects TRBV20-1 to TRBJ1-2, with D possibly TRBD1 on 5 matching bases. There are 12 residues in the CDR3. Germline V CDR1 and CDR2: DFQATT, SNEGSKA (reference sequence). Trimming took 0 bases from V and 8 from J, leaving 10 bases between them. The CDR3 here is CSARDEGYGYTF. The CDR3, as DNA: TGCAGTGCTAGAGATGAGGGGTACGGCTACACCTTC.

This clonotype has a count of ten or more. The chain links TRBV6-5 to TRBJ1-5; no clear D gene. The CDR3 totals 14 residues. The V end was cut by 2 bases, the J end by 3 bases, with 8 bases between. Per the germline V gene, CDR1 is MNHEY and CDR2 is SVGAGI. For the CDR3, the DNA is TGTGCCAGCAGTTACATAGGTTTCAATCAGCCCCAGCATTTT. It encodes CASSYIGFNQPQHF.